The next 22 T cell receptor beta chains were all read from a single sample in a study of blood T cell repertoires in COVID-19. Here immunoSEQ multiplex PCR was the method, and the copy in TCRdb shows in-frame clones only, minus some. The sample lists some 200,000 clones; under 90% were seen once. Sequenced input: peripheral blood. Every receptor here comes from a woman aged 60 to 75 who had recovered from COVID-19.

This rearrangement joins TRBV4-3 to TRBJ1-5; D is unresolved. The V end lost 1 base, the J end lost 0 bases, and 7 bases lay between the germline ends. This CDR3 has 15 residues. In germline, CDR1 is LGHNA, CDR2 YSLEER. CDR3 amino acids: CASSQVVGSNQPQHF. CDR3 coding DNA: TGCGCCAGCAGCCAAGTTGTCGGTAGCAATCAGCCCCAGCATTTT.

The V call is TRBV4-2, the J call TRBJ2-2, with 12 nucleotides matching TRBD2. The germline gives CDR1 LGHNA, CDR2 YNFKEQ. Trimming at V came to 2 bases and at J to 6 bases, leaving 13 bases not matched to a gene. The CDR3 sequence is 19 residues long. The CDR3 DNA sequence: TGTGCCAGCAGCCAACCCCAACTAGCGGGGGGCGTTGATTCCGGGGAGCTGTTTTTT. It translates to CASSQPQLAGGVDSGELFF.

By frequency in the sample, this clone is medium-sized. CDR3: CASSGTSGLTDTQYF. CDR3 nucleotides: TGTGCCAGCAGCGGGACTAGCGGGCTCACAGATACGCAGTATTTT. The J gene is TRBJ2-3, the V gene TRBV5-4, with TRBD2 identical over 12 bases. Trimming took 4 bases from V and 2 from J; bases not matched to a gene: 2. The CDR3 runs to 15 residues. The germline V gene encodes CDR1 SGHNT and CDR2 YYREEE (reference sequence).

This clone was found once. Here the CDR3 reads CASSVWDRADEKLFF. Written as DNA, the CDR3 is TGTGCCAGCAGCGTATGGGACAGGGCTGACGAAAAACTGTTTTTT. This chain uses TRBV9 with TRBJ1-4; 9 nucleotides agree with TRBD1. In germline, CDR1 is SGDLS, CDR2 YYNGEE. The V gene end was trimmed by 1 base and the J gene end by 8 bases; junction bases not matched to a gene: 6. The length of the CDR3 is 15 residues.

To note about this clone: The same CDR3 arises from other DNA sequences in this sample as well. V gene TRBV2 combines with J gene TRBJ1-1; weak D call: TRBD1 (5 bases). Germline loops: CDR1 SNHLY, CDR2 FYNNEI. V dropped 7 bases and J dropped 3 bases, with 6 bases sitting between them. This CDR3 is 11 amino acids long. DNA of the CDR3: TGTGCCAGCAAAGGGGACACTGAAGCTTTCTTT. Translation: CASKGDTEAFF.

The chain combines TRBV7-2 with TRBJ1-1, with unresolved D. The CDR3 extends over 13 amino acids. CDR1 and CDR2 (germline): SGHTA, FQGNSA. Trimming cost V 0 bases and J 1 base, with 3 bases left between them. The CDR3 nucleotides read TGTGCCAGCAGCTTAGCGCGGAACACTGAAGCTTTCTTT. Translated: CASSLARNTEAFF.

The rearrangement uses TRBV5-1 and TRBJ2-5; 10 bases are shared with TRBD2. With V trimmed by 3 bases and J by 5 bases, 7 bases remained unmatched. The CDR3 length is 15 residues. CDR1 is SGHRS and CDR2 is YFSETQ in the germline V gene. CDR3 loop: CASSSGTSDGETQYF. In nucleotides, the CDR3 is TGCGCCAGCAGCTCGGGGACTAGCGACGGGGAGACCCAGTACTTC.

Here the CDR3 DNA reads TGTGCCAGCAGACCCGGGACAGGGGGGTATGGCTACACCTTC. Encoded protein: CASRPGTGGYGYTF. The chain employs TRBV2 and TRBJ1-2, with TRBD1 identical over 11 bases. Per germline, CDR1 SNHLY and CDR2 FYNNEI. Trimming removed 6 bases from V and 5 bases from J; junction bases left unmatched: 5. The CDR3 runs to 14 residues.

The chain combines TRBV30 with TRBJ2-7; weak D call: TRBD1 (5 bases). Trimming shortened V by 1 base and J by 4 bases, and 8 bases separated the two germline ends. CDR1 GTSNPN and CDR2 SVGIG come from the germline V gene (reference sequence). The CDR3 loop spans 12 amino acids. The CDR3 region is CAWSGYRYEQYF. The CDR3 coding sequence is TGTGCCTGGAGTGGTTACAGGTACGAGCAGTACTTC.

This rearrangement joins TRBV5-8 to TRBJ2-2; no clear D. Germline V CDR1 and CDR2: SGHTS, YDEGEE. This CDR3 has 17 amino acids. The V gene lost 0 bases and the J gene lost 3 bases, with 15 bases spanning the gap. CDR3 loop: CASSLGRSAADTGELFF. DNA for the CDR3: TGTGCCAGCAGCTTGGGAAGGTCCGCGGCGGACACCGGGGAGCTGTTTTTT.

V gene TRBV27 combines with J gene TRBJ2-1, with TRBD2 matching over 11 bases. The germline V gene has CDR1 MNHEY and CDR2 SMNVEV (reference sequence). The CDR3 contains 19 residues. The V segment lost 3 bases and the J segment 8 bases; nucleotides outside the gene matches: 18. This CDR3 reads CASSFAGLIAGGQMDEQFF. For the CDR3, the DNA is TGTGCCAGCAGTTTTGCCGGATTAATAGCGGGGGGGCAAATGGATGAGCAGTTCTTC.

The chain carries TRBV29-1 and TRBJ2-1; TRBD2 is a possible D gene (5 bases). V lost 5 bases and J lost 10, with 21 bases in between. The CDR3 is made up of 14 amino acids. CDR1 SQVTM and CDR2 ANQGSEA come from the germline V gene. The CDR3: CSVNTPRGSWEQFF. The CDR3 DNA reads as TGCAGCGTTAACACCCCCCGGGGATCATGGGAGCAGTTCTTC.

This clone was observed at least ten times. The same CDR3 arises from other DNA sequences in this sample as well. The V call is TRBV11-2, the J call TRBJ2-5; D perhaps matches TRBD2 (6 bases). In germline, CDR1 is SGHAT, CDR2 FQNNGV. V was shortened by 3 bases and J by 4 bases, with 9 bases between the two germline ends. The length of the CDR3 is 13 residues. CDR3 nucleotides: TGTGCCAGCAGCTTGGCGGGGCGAGAGACCCAGTACTTC. Translated: CASSLAGRETQYF.

DNA of the CDR3: TGTGCCACCAGCAGGACAGGGAGCAATCAGCCCCAGCATTTT. This encodes CATSRTGSNQPQHF. The chain carries TRBV15 and TRBJ1-5, with 7 positions matching TRBD1. Per germline, CDR1 LNHNV and CDR2 YYDKDF (reference sequence). Trimming at V came to 3 bases and at J to 1 base, leaving 0 bases not matched to a gene. CDR3 length equals 14 residues.

The chain joins TRBV27 to TRBJ1-2, with 7 bases identical to TRBD1. J lost 5 bases, V lost 1 base, and 4 bases had no gene match. The CDR3 runs to 14 residues. Germline V CDR1 and CDR2: MNHEY, SMNVEV (reference sequence). The CDR3 region is CASSLLQGSYGYTF. Written as DNA, the CDR3 is TGTGCCAGCAGTTTATTACAGGGGAGTTATGGCTACACCTTC.

This chain uses TRBV28 with TRBJ1-6; D perhaps matches TRBD1 (5 bases). The CDR3 totals 15 residues. CDR1 is MDHEN and CDR2 is SYDVKM in the germline V gene. V dropped 2 bases and J dropped 9 bases, with 14 bases sitting between them. CDR3 nucleotides: TGTGCCAGCAGTTTAAGCGCTGGGGCGGCTTCACCCCTCCACTTT. Its protein is CASSLSAGAASPLHF.

The rearrangement uses TRBV18 and TRBJ2-5; unclear D gene. The germline gives CDR1 KGHSH, CDR2 LQKENI. The CDR3 has 11 residues. With 6 bases removed from V and 2 bases from J, the gap between germline ends came to 4 bases. As DNA, the CDR3 is TGTGCCAGCTCTCCTCAAGAGACCCAGTACTTC. This encodes CASSPQETQYF.

V gene TRBV18 combines with J gene TRBJ2-7; TRBD2 matches at 11 bases. Germline V gene data show CDR1 as KGHSH and CDR2 as LQKENI. This CDR3 spans 15 amino acids. Trimming took 3 bases from V and 1 from J; bases not matched to a gene: 2. CDR3 in amino acids: CASSPPSGGSYEQYF. For the CDR3, the DNA is TGTGCCAGCTCACCGCCTAGCGGGGGGTCCTACGAGCAGTACTTC.

This rearrangement joins TRBV6-2 or TRBV6-3 to TRBJ2-5, with D possibly matching TRBD2 (6 bases). The V end was cut by 6 bases, the J end by 7 bases, with 15 bases between. Germline V gives CDR1 MNHEY, CDR2 SVGEGT. This CDR3 region has 13 residues. The CDR3 DNA follows: TGTGCCAGCAGCCGAAACCGGAGGGGGACCCAGTACTTC. Protein sequence: CASSRNRRGTQYF.

V is TRBV18 and J is TRBJ1-2, with a weak D call TRBD1 (6 bases). The CDR3 consists of 14 residues. Germline V gives CDR1 KGHSH, CDR2 LQKENI. Trimming took 3 bases from V and 7 from J, leaving 15 bases between them. The CDR3 sequence is CASSPLGGRSGYTF. The DNA for the CDR3 is TGTGCCAGCTCACCGCTGGGGGGGCGAAGTGGCTACACCTTC.

The chain couples TRBV9 to TRBJ2-1; 7 nucleotides line up with TRBD1. V lost 0 bases, J lost 2 bases, and 5 bases stayed unmatched. Germline loops: CDR1 SGDLS, CDR2 YYNGEE. The CDR3 runs to 16 residues. The CDR3 loop is CASSVAGQLPYNEQFF. The CDR3 DNA sequence: TGTGCCAGCAGCGTAGCGGGACAGCTACCCTACAATGAGCAGTTCTTC.

The rearrangement links TRBV5-1 to TRBJ1-5; D gene ambiguous. Trimming took 5 bases from V and 2 from J, leaving 11 bases between them. The CDR3 runs 14 residues. Germline CDR1 reads SGHRS; CDR2 reads YFSETQ. CDR3: CASRSLPGNQPQHF. In DNA form, the CDR3 reads TGCGCCAGCAGGTCCTTACCGGGCAATCAGCCCCAGCATTTT.